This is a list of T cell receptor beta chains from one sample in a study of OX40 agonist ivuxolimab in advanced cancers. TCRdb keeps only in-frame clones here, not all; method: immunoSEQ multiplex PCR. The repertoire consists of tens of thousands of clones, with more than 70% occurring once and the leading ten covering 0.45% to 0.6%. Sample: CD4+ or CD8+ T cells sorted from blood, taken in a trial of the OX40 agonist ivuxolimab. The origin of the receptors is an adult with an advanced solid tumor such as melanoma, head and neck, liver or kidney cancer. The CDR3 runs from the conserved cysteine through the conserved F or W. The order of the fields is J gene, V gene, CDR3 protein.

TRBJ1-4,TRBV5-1,CASSLDGRKINEKLFF
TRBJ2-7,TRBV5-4,CASRRKGAYEQYF
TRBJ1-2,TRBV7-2,CASSLDSRGGTRAGYTF
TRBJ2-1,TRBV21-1,CASSKVACLGNEQFF
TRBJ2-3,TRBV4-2,CASSQPGGGLVGGQDTQYF
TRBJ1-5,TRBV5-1,CASSLDTGQPQHF
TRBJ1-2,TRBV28,CASSLLYRQGADGYTF
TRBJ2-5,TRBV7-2,CASSPAGAVDGTQYF
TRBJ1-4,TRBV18,CASSPQELNEKLFF
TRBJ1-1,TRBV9,CASSFAGRVGTEAFF